A selection of T cell receptor beta chains follows, all from one sample in a study of siplizumab effects on memory and regulatory T cells. The assay was immunoSEQ multiplex PCR, and TCRdb's table has in-frame clones only and misses some. The sample has about 56,000 clones, about 98% seen once. Input material: naive CD8+ T cells sorted from blood. These receptors came from a human donor in good health. Each CDR3 is given with its conserved first and last residue. The D gene is left open where the match is weak. The size of a clone is reported for some rows only, either as once, few or many, or as a class for expanded clones.

j_gene	len	d_gene	abundance	v_gene	CDR3aa	CDR3nt
TRBJ2-1	14	.	.	TRBV28	CASSLTQGRNEQFF	TGTGCCAGCAGTTTAACCCAGGGGAGGAATGAGCAGTTCTTC
TRBJ1-1	15	.	.	TRBV11-2	CASSYSPGMNTEAFF	TGTGCCAGCAGCTACTCCCCCGGCATGAACACTGAAGCTTTCTTT
TRBJ2-4	14	.	.	TRBV4-1	CASSQEDWLDIQYF	TGCGCCAGCAGCCAAGAGGACTGGTTGGACATTCAGTACTTC
TRBJ1-4	15	.	once	TRBV30	CAWSEGVAANEKLFF	TGTGCCTGGAGTGAGGGAGTGGCGGCTAATGAAAAACTGTTTTTT
TRBJ2-3	15	.	once	TRBV19	CARGTLGLRGDTQYF	TGTGCCAGGGGGACCTTGGGACTCCGGGGAGATACGCAGTATTTT
TRBJ1-1	12	.	.	TRBV13	CASSQGGTEAFF	TGTGCCAGCAGCCAGGGTGGCACTGAAGCTTTCTTT
TRBJ2-7	13	.	.	TRBV7-3	CASSTVEGYEQYF	TGTGCCAGCAGCACTGTGGAAGGCTACGAGCAGTACTTC
TRBJ1-1	18	.	.	TRBV4-1	CASSQEEPVFGVGTEAFF	TGCGCCAGCAGCCAAGAGGAGCCGGTGTTCGGGGTGGGCACTGAAGCTTTCTTT
TRBJ1-1	15	TRBD1	.	TRBV5-1	CASSAGTGIYTEAFF	TGCGCCAGCAGCGCCGGGACAGGGATTTACACTGAAGCTTTCTTT
TRBJ2-7	14	.	.	TRBV5-1	CASSIRGPPYEQYF	TGCGCCAGCAGCATCCGGGGCCCTCCCTACGAGCAGTACTTC
TRBJ2-7	12	.	.	TRBV30	CAWSLVTYEQYF	TGTGCCTGGAGTTTAGTAACCTACGAGCAGTACTTC
TRBJ2-1	13	.	.	TRBV19	CASRDAAYNEQFF	TGTGCCAGCCGGGACGCAGCCTACAATGAGCAGTTCTTC
TRBJ2-2	14	.	.	TRBV27	CASSLLAKGGELFF	TGTGCCAGCAGTTTACTAGCAAAGGGCGGGGAGCTGTTTTTT
TRBJ2-3	15	.	.	TRBV28	CASSFGTSGTDTQYF	TGTGCCAGCAGTTTCGGGACGAGCGGCACAGATACGCAGTATTTT
TRBJ2-7	14	.	.	TRBV11-3	CASSLVGDAYEQYF	TGTGCCAGCAGCTTAGTAGGGGACGCCTACGAGCAGTACTTC
TRBJ2-2	17	.	.	TRBV23-1	CASSQTHHGARTGELFF	TGCGCCAGCAGTCAAACCCATCATGGGGCGCGGACCGGGGAGCTGTTTTTT
TRBJ2-1	17	TRBD2	.	TRBV7-3	CASGGEGVGSGRNEQFF	TGTGCCAGCGGTGGGGAGGGCGTGGGTAGCGGGAGGAATGAGCAGTTCTTC
TRBJ2-2	15	TRBD1	.	TRBV11-1	CASSPGQGASGELFF	TGTGCCAGCAGCCCGGGACAGGGGGCTAGCGGGGAGCTGTTTTTT
TRBJ2-2	14	.	.	TRBV1	CTSSQGPTTGELFF	TGCACCAGCAGCCAGGGACCAACCACCGGGGAGCTGTTTTTT
TRBJ2-5	13	.	.	TRBV6-5	CASTLGPGETQYF	TGTGCCAGCACCCTGGGGCCTGGGGAGACCCAGTACTTC
TRBJ2-1	14	.	.	TRBV19	CASSITGRYNEQFF	TGTGCCAGTAGTATCACAGGGAGGTACAATGAGCAGTTCTTC
TRBJ2-7	14	TRBD1	.	TRBV10-1	CASSETGGINEQYF	TGCGCCAGCAGCGAGACAGGGGGTATCAACGAGCAGTACTTC
TRBJ2-1	12	.	.	TRBV2	CASSTSEGEQFF	.
TRBJ2-7	15	.	.	TRBV7-3	CASSLMGEAPYEQYF	TGTGCCAGCAGCTTAATGGGGGAGGCCCCCTACGAGCAGTACTTC
TRBJ2-1	15	TRBD2	.	TRBV19	CASSRTSGDLDEQFF	TGTGCCAGTAGTCGGACTAGCGGAGACTTGGATGAGCAGTTCTTC
TRBJ2-7	14	.	once	TRBV10-3	CAISEAGHLYEQYF	TGTGCCATCAGTGAGGCGGGACACCTCTACGAGCAGTACTTC
TRBJ2-1	12	.	.	TRBV15	CATSRDNWQQFF	TGTGCCACCAGCAGAGATAATTGGCAGCAGTTCTTC
TRBJ2-7	15	TRBD2	.	TRBV19	CASSMGSGRAFEQYF	TGTGCCAGTAGTATGGGAAGCGGGAGGGCCTTTGAGCAGTACTTC
TRBJ1-2	14	.	.	TRBV29-1	CSVGGGFGDYGYTF	TGCAGCGTTGGCGGGGGGTTTGGTGACTATGGCTACACCTTC
TRBJ2-1	13	.	once	TRBV19	CAITDPTYNEQFF	TGTGCCATTACTGACCCAACCTACAATGAGCAGTTCTTC
TRBJ2-3	15	TRBD2	.	TRBV9	CASNPSGRGTDTQYF	TGTGCCAGCAACCCTAGCGGGAGGGGGACAGATACGCAGTATTTT
TRBJ2-4	13	.	.	TRBV27	CASSGLAKNIQYF	TGTGCCAGCAGTGGACTAGCCAAAAACATTCAGTACTTC
TRBJ1-3	17	.	.	TRBV27	CASSLLTPDVNGNTIYF	TGTGCCAGCAGTTTACTTACTCCGGACGTTAACGGAAACACCATATATTTT
TRBJ2-3	17	TRBD2	.	TRBV15	CATSGGGPGLSTDTQYF	TGTGCCACCAGCGGGGGAGGGCCAGGCCTTAGCACAGATACGCAGTATTTT
TRBJ2-7	15	TRBD2	.	TRBV4-3	CASRQGSGRLYEQYF	TGCGCCAGCAGGCAGGGAAGCGGGAGACTTTACGAGCAGTACTTC
TRBJ2-3	20	TRBD2	.	TRBV6-1	CASSEEEAGGWVGSTDTQYF	TGTGCCAGCAGTGAAGAAGAAGCGGGAGGATGGGTTGGGAGCACAGATACGCAGTATTTT
TRBJ2-2	17	TRBD2	.	TRBV9	CASSARLAGKNTGELFF	TGTGCCAGCAGCGCAAGACTAGCGGGAAAGAACACCGGGGAGCTGTTTTTT
TRBJ2-5	16	.	.	TRBV27	CASSFQPLDGQETQYF	TGTGCCAGCAGTTTTCAGCCCCTGGACGGTCAAGAGACCCAGTACTTC
TRBJ2-7	13	.	.	TRBV29-1	CSVGGGSSYEQYF	TGCAGCGTTGGAGGGGGAAGCTCCTACGAGCAGTACTTC
TRBJ2-1	16	.	.	TRBV7-9	CASSPELGEKYNEQFF	TGTGCCAGCAGTCCCGAATTGGGGGAAAAATACAATGAGCAGTTCTTC
TRBJ2-5	14	.	.	TRBV6-6	CASSYSSWGETQYF	TGTGCCAGCAGTTACTCGTCGTGGGGCGAGACCCAGTACTTC
TRBJ1-2	14	.	.	TRBV27	CASSPTAEYYGYTF	TGTGCCAGCAGTCCGACAGCGGAATACTATGGCTACACCTTC
TRBJ2-1	14	TRBD2	.	TRBV7-3	CASSPSRAGNEQFF	TGTGCCAGCAGCCCGAGCAGAGCGGGGAATGAGCAGTTCTTC
TRBJ1-1	14	.	.	TRBV25-1	CASSESDKVTEAFF	TGTGCCAGCAGTGAATCAGACAAAGTAACTGAAGCTTTCTTT
TRBJ1-5	14	TRBD1	few	TRBV7-3	CASSSGTENQPQHF	TGTGCCAGCAGCTCCGGGACAGAGAATCAGCCCCAGCATTTT
TRBJ2-7	13	.	.	TRBV10-1	CASSERAFYEQYF	TGCGCCAGCAGTGAGAGGGCCTTTTACGAGCAGTACTTC
TRBJ1-2	14	.	.	TRBV6-5	CASSYSTERDGYTF	TGTGCCAGCAGTTACTCAACAGAGAGGGACGGCTACACCTTC
TRBJ2-3	13	.	once	TRBV10-3	CAISENPEDTQYF	TGTGCCATCAGTGAGAATCCAGAGGATACGCAGTATTTT
TRBJ2-5	11	.	.	TRBV5-6	CASSSQETQYF	TGTGCCAGCAGCTCACAGGAGACCCAGTACTTC
TRBJ1-2	15	.	.	TRBV4-1	CASSQGRLGGDGYTF	TGCGCCAGCAGCCAAGGACGTCTGGGAGGGGATGGCTACACCTTC
TRBJ1-2	15	.	.	TRBV9	CASSVPGGGGYGYTF	TGTGCCAGCAGCGTTCCCGGTGGGGGCGGTTATGGCTACACCTTC
TRBJ1-5	15	.	.	TRBV15	CATSKTGYSNQPQHF	TGTGCCACCAGCAAGACTGGGTATAGCAATCAGCCCCAGCATTTT
TRBJ2-7	14	.	.	TRBV19	CASTPGPNGVEQYF	TGTGCCAGTACTCCGGGACCAAATGGGGTCGAGCAGTACTTC
TRBJ1-3	17	.	.	TRBV5-1	CASSLESTILSGNTIYF	TGCGCCAGCAGCTTGGAATCCACTATCCTCTCTGGAAACACCATATATTTT
TRBJ2-5	17	TRBD2	.	TRBV7-9	CASSPTMLAGEEETQYF	TGTGCCAGCAGCCCAACGATGCTAGCGGGAGAGGAAGAGACCCAGTACTTC
TRBJ2-7	11	.	.	TRBV27	CASSSGHEQYF	TGTGCCAGCAGTTCTGGCCACGAGCAGTACTTC
TRBJ1-1	15	.	.	TRBV27	CASSPYRERNTEAFF	TGTGCCAGCAGTCCCTACAGGGAGAGGAACACTGAAGCTTTCTTT
TRBJ1-5	15	.	.	TRBV5-5	CASSGGQEGNQPQHF	TGTGCCAGCAGCGGGGGACAAGAAGGCAATCAGCCCCAGCATTTT
TRBJ2-3	15	.	.	TRBV7-3	CASSLNGGSTDTQYF	TGTGCCAGCAGCTTAAATGGCGGGAGCACAGATACGCAGTATTTT
TRBJ2-7	14	.	.	TRBV18	CASSPPMSGYEQYF	TGTGCCAGCTCACCACCTATGTCCGGTTACGAGCAGTACTTC